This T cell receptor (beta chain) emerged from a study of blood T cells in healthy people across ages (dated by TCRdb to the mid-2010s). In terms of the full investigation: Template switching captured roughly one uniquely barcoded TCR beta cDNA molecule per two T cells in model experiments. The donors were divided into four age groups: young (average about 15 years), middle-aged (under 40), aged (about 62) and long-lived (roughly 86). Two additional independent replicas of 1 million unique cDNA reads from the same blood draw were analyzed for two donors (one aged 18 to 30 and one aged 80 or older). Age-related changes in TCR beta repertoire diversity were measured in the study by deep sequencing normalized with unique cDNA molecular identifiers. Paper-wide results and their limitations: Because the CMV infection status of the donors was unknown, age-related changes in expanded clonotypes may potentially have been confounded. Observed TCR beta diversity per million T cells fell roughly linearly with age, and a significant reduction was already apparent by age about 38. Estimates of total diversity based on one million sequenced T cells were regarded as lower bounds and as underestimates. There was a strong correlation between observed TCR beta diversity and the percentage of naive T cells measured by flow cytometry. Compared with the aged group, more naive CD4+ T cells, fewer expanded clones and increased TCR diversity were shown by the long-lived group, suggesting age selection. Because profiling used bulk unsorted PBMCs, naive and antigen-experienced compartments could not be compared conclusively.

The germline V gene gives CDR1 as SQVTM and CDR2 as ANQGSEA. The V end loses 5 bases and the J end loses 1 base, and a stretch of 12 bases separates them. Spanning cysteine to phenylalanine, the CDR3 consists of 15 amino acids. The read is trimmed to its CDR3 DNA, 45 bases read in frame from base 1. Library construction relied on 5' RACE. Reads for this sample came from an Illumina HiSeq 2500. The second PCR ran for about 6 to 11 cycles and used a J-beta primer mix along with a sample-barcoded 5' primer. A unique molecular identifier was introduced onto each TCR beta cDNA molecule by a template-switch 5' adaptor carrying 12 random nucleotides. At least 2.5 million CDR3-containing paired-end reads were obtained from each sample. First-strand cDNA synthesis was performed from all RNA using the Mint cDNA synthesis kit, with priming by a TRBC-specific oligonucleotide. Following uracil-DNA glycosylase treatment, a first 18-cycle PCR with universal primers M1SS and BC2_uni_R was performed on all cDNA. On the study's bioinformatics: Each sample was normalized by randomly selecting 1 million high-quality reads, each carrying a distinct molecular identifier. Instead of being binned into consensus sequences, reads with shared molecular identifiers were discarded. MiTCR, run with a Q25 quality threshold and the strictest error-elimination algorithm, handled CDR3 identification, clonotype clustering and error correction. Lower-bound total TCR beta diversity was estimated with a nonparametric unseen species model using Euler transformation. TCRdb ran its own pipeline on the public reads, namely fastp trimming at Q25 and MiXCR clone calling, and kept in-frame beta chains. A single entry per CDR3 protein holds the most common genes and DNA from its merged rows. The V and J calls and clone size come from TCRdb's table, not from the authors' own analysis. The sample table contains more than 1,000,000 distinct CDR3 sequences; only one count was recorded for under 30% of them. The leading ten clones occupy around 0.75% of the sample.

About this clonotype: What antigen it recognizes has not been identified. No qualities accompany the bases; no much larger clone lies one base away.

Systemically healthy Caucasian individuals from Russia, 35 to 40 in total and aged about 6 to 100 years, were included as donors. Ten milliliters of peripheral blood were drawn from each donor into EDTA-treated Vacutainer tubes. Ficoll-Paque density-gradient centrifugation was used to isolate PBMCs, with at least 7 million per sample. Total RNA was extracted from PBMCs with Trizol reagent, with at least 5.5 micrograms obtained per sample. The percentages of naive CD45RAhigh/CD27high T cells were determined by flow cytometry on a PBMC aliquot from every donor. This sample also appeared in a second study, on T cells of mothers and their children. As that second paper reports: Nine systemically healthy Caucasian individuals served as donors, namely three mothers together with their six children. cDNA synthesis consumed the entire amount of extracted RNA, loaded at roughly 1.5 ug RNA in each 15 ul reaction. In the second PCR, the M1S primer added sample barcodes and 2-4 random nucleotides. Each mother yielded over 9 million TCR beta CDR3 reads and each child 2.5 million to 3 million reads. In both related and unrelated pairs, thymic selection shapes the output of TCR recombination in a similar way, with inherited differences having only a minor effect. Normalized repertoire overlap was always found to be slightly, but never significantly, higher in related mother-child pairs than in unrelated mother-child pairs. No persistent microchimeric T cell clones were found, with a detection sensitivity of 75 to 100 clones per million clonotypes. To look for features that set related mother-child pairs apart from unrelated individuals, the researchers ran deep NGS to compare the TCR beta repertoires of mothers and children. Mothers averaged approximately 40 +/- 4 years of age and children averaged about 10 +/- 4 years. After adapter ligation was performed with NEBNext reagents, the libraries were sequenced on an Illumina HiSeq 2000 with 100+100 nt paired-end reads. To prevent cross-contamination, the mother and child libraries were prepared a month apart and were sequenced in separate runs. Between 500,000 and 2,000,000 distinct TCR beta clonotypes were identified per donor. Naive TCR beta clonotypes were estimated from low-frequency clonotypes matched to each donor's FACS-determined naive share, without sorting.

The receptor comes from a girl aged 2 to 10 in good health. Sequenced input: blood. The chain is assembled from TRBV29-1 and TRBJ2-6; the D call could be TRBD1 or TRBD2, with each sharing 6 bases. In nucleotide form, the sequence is TGCAGCGTTTTGGGGGGCCAGTCTGGGGCCAACGTCCTGACTTTC. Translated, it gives CSVLGGQSGANVLTF.